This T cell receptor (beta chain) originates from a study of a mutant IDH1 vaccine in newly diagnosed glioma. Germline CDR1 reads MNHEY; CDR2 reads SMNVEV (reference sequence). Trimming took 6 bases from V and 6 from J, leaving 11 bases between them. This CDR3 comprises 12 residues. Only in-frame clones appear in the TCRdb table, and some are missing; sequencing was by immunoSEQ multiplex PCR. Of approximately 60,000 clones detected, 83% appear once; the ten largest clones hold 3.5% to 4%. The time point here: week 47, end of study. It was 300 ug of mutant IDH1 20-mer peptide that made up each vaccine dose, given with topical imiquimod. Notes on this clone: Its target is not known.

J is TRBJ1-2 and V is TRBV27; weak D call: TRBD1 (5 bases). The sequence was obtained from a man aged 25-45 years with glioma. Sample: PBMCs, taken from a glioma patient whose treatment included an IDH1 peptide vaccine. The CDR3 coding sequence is TGTGCCAGCAGGACGGGGGGTAATGGCTACACCTTC. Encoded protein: CASRTGGNGYTF.